A single sample gave rise to the 14 T cell receptor beta chains below, sequenced in a study of siplizumab effects on memory and regulatory T cells. Generated by immunoSEQ multiplex PCR, the TCRdb table keeps only in-frame clones and is missing some. This table holds approximately 100,000 clones, roughly 94% found once. The sequencing input was non-Treg CD4+ T cells sorted from blood. The receptors here all came from a human donor in good health.

The genes are TRBV5-1 and TRBJ2-5, with TRBD1 matching over 7 bases. Near its end, the DNA agrees better with TRBJ2-7, so the J call may be wrong. CDR1 and CDR2 (germline): SGHRS, YFSETQ. CDR3 length: 16 residues. The CDR3 region has the DNA TGCGCCAGCAGCTTGGAGGTAACCGGGACAGTCCACGAGCAGTACTTC. Protein: CASSLEVTGTVHEQYF.

This clone turned up a few times. This rearrangement joins TRBV7-3 to TRBJ2-1, with 9 bases that match TRBD1. The germline V gene has CDR1 SGHTA and CDR2 FQGTGA. The CDR3 extends over 15 amino acids. The J segment lost 5 bases and the V segment lost 5 bases, leaving 7 bases of the junction unmatched. This CDR3 reads CASSPTGGNNNEQFF. Written as DNA, the CDR3 is TGTGCCAGCAGCCCGACAGGGGGTAATAACAATGAGCAGTTCTTC.

A note on this clone: An end of the junction does not agree with germline; a read error may underlie this. The J gene is TRBJ2-7, the V gene TRBV30, with D possibly being TRBD2 (5 bases). The CDR3 totals 11 residues. Germline V gene sequence: CDR1 GTSNPN, CDR2 SVGIG (reference sequence). This CDR3 reads CARSGRGEQYF. The CDR3 nucleotides read TGTGCCCGGAGCGGACGAGGGGAGCAGTACTTC.

The genes are TRBV6-5 and TRBJ2-2, with D possibly being TRBD1 (5 bases). This CDR3 comprises 13 residues. Germline lookup yields CDR1 MNHEY and CDR2 SVGAGI. V was shortened by 6 bases and J by 5 bases, with 10 bases between the two germline ends. The DNA for the CDR3 is TGTGCCAGCAGGGGGCTGAAGACCGGGGAGCTGTTTTTT. This codes for CASRGLKTGELFF.

V usage is TRBV6-4 and J usage is TRBJ1-1; weak D call: TRBD1 (5 bases). The ends were cut back, 8 bases at V and 3 bases at J, with 13 bases in the middle. The CDR3 has 13 amino acids. Germline-derived CDR1 and CDR2 are MRHNA and SNTAGT. The CDR3 protein is CASSGEPDTEAFF. The CDR3 DNA is TGTGCCAGCTCGGGGGAACCGGACACTGAAGCTTTCTTT.

The rearrangement joins TRBV28 to TRBJ2-1; 8 bases line up with TRBD2. Trimming removed 5 bases from V and 15 bases from J; junction bases left unmatched: 18. The CDR3 runs 15 residues. CDR1 MDHEN and CDR2 SYDVKM come from the germline V gene. CDR3 nucleotides: TGTGCCAGCAGTCCCTCAACTAGCGGAGGGAGGGAGATGTTCTTC. Protein product: CASSPSTSGGREMFF.

V and J are TRBV4-1 and TRBJ2-2; TRBD2 aligns across 7 bases. The CDR3 extends over 15 amino acids. The V segment lost 0 bases and the J segment 8 bases; nucleotides outside the gene matches: 6. Looked up from germline, CDR1 is MGHRA and CDR2 is YSYEKL. Here the CDR3 DNA reads TGCGCCAGCAGCCAAGAATCTCGGCGGGGGGGGGAGCTGTTTTTT. Protein product: CASSQESRRGGELFF.

This clone was picked up one time. CDR3 sequence: CASSTGPDRTDTQYF. In nucleotides, the CDR3 is TGTGCCAGCTCGACAGGACCCGATCGCACAGATACGCAGTATTTT. The chain joins TRBV6-1 to TRBJ2-3; possible D gene TRBD1, 6 bases. The CDR3 extends over 15 amino acids. V lost 8 bases to trimming and J lost 1 base, with 16 bases between them. The germline gives CDR1 MNHNS, CDR2 SASEGT.

This chain joins TRBV6-9 and TRBJ2-5; 8 bases match TRBD1. Germline-derived CDR1 and CDR2 are MNHGY and SVAAGI. The V and J ends lost 8 bases and 7 bases, in that order; junction bases with no gene match: 6. This CDR3 is built from 12 residues. CDR3 in DNA: TGTGCCAGCCTACCGGACAGGGTGACCCAGTACTTC. It translates to CASLPDRVTQYF.

This chain connects TRBV23-1 to TRBJ2-7; TRBD1 matches at 8 bases. TRBV23-1 falls under the ORF class, with uncertain function. J lost 5 bases, V lost 4 bases, and 10 bases had no gene match. The CDR3 runs to 15 residues. The CDR3 loop reads CASSPPGDRHHEQYF. CDR3 DNA: TGCGCCAGCAGTCCCCCGGGGGACAGGCACCACGAGCAGTACTTC.

The sample holds one count of this clone. The rearrangement links TRBV30 to TRBJ1-5; TRBD1 is a possible D gene (5 bases). This CDR3 spans 15 amino acids. In germline, CDR1 is GTSNPN, CDR2 SVGIG (reference sequence). Trimming left V 0 bases short and J 7 bases short, with 16 bases between. The CDR3 DNA sequence: TGTGCCTGGAGTGTAGGGTTGGGGGAAGGACAGCCCCAGCATTTT. Its translation is CAWSVGLGEGQPQHF.

The rearrangement links TRBV29-1 to TRBJ1-2; TRBD1 matches at 7 bases. Germline assignment: CDR1 SQVTM and CDR2 ANQGSEA. With V trimmed by 7 bases and J by 3 bases, 5 bases remained unmatched. This CDR3 comprises 12 residues. The CDR3 bases are TGCAGCGCCGGAACAGGGGACTATGGCTACACCTTC. Its protein product is CSAGTGDYGYTF.

Comment on this clone: The junction and the germline gene differ at one end; a read error may be behind it. This chain joins TRBV29-1 and TRBJ2-7, with TRBD1 identical over 9 bases. CDR3 length: 12 residues. Germline V gives CDR1 SQVTM, CDR2 ANQGSEA. Here the CDR3 DNA reads TGCAGCGTTCAACAGGGGGCCTACGAGCAGCACTTC. It yields the protein CSVQQGAYEQHF.

V gene TRBV19 combines with J gene TRBJ1-4; D is possibly TRBD1 (5 bases). This CDR3 is built from 15 residues. Trimming removed 8 bases at V and 7 bases at J, with 20 bases between. Germline V lookup: CDR1 LNHDA, CDR2 SQIVND (reference sequence). The CDR3 nucleotides read TGTGCCAGTTCCACTGTCGAGGGGATTGGTGAAAAACTGTTTTTT. Translation gives CASSTVEGIGEKLFF.